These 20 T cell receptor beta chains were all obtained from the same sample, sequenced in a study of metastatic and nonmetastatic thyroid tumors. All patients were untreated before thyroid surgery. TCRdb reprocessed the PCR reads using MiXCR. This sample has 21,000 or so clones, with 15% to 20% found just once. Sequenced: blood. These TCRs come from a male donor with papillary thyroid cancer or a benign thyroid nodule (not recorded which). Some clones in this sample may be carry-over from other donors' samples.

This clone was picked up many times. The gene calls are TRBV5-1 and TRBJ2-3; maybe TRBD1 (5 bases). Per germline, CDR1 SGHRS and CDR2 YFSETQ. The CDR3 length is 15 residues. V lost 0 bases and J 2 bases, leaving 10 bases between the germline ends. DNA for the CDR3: TGCGCCAGCAGCTTGGACTTAGGGGCCACAGATACGCAGTATTTT. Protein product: CASSLDLGATDTQYF.

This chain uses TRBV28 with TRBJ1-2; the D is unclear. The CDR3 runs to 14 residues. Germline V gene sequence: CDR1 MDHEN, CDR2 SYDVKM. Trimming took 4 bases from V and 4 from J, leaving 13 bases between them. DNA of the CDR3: TGTGCCAGCAGTTCCCGGTCCCCTCCCTATGGCTACACCTTC. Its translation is CASSSRSPPYGYTF.

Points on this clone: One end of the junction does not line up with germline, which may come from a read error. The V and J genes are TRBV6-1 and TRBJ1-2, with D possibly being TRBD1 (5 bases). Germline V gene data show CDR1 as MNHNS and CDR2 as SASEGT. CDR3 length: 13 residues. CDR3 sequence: CSSSPGRTTGYTF. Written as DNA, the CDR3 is TGTTCCAGCAGTCCGGGACGCACGACAGGCTACACCTTC.

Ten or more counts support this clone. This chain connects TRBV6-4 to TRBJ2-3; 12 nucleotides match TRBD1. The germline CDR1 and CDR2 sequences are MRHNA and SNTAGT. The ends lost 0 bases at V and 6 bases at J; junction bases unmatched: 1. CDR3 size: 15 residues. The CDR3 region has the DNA TGTGCCAGCAGTGACTCGGGGACAGGGGGCGATACGCAGTATTTT. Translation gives CASSDSGTGGDTQYF.

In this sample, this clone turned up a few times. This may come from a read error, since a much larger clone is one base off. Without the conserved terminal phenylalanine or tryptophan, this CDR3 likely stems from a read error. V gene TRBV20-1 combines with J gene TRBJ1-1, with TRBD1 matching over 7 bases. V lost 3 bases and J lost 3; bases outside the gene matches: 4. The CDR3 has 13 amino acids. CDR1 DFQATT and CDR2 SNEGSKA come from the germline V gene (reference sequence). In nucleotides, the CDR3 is TGCAGTGCTAGGGCGACAGGGTACACTGAAGCTTTCCTT. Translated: CSARATGYTEAFL.

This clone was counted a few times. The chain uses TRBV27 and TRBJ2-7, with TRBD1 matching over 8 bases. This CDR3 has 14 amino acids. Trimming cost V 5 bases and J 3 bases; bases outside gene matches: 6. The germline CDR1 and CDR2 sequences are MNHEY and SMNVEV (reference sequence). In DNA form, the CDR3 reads TGTGCCAGCAGTAGACGGACAGGGAGCTACGAGCAGTACTTC. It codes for CASSRRTGSYEQYF.

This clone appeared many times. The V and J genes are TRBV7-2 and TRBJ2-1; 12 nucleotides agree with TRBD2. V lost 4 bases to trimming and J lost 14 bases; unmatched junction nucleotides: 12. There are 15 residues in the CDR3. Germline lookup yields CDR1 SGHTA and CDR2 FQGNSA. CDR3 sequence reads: CASSWRGGLAGLEFF. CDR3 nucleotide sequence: TGTGCCAGCAGCTGGAGGGGGGGACTAGCGGGCCTCGAGTTCTTC.

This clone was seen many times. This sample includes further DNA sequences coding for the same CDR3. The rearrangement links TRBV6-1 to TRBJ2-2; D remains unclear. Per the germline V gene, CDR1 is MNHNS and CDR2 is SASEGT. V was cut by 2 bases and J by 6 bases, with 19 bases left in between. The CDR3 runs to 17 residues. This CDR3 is CASSEYLLSTGSGELFF. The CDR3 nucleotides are TGTGCCAGCAGTGAATATTTACTCTCAACCGGTTCCGGGGAGCTGTTTTTT.

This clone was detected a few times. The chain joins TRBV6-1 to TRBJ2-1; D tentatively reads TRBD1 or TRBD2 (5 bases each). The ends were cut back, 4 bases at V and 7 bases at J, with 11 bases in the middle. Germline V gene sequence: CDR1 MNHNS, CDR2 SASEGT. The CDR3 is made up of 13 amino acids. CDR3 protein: CASSVEGHNEQFF. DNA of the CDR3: TGTGCCAGCAGTGTTGAGGGGCATAATGAGCAGTTCTTC.

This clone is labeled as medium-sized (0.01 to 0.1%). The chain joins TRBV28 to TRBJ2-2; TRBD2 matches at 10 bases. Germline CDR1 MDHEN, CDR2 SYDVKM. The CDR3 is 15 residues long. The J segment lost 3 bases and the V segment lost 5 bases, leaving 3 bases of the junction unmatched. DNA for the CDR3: TGTGCCAGCAGTCTAGCGGGAGTCGACACCGGGGAGCTGTTTTTT. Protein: CASSLAGVDTGELFF.

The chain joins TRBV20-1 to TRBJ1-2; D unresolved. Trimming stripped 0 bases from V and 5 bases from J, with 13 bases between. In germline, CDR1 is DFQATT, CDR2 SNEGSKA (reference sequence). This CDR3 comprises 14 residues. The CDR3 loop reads CSAREGSPKYGYTF. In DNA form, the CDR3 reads TGCAGTGCTAGAGAAGGAAGCCCGAAGTATGGCTACACCTTC.

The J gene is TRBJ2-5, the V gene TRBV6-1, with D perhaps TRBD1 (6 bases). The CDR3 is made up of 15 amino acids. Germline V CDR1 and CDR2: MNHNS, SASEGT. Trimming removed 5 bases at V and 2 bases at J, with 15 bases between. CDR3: CASSPLGGPQETQYF. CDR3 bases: TGTGCCAGCAGTCCGCTTGGGGGCCCTCAAGAGACCCAGTACTTC.

CDR3 region: CASSGGTGGNEQFF. CDR3 DNA sequence: TGTGCCAGCAGTGGGGGGACAGGGGGCAATGAGCAGTTCTTC. The rearrangement uses TRBV6-1 and TRBJ2-1; 11 bases match TRBD1. Germline CDR1 reads MNHNS; CDR2 reads SASEGT. The CDR3 contains 14 residues. With 4 bases clipped from V and 6 bases from J, the junction kept 2 bases outside the gene matches.

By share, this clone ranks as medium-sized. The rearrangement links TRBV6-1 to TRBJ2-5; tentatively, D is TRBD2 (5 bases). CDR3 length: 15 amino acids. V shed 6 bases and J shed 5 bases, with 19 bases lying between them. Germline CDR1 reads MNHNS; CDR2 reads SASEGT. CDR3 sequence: CASSPSNTKAETQYF. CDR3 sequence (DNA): TGTGCCAGCAGCCCTAGCAACACTAAGGCGGAGACCCAGTACTTC.

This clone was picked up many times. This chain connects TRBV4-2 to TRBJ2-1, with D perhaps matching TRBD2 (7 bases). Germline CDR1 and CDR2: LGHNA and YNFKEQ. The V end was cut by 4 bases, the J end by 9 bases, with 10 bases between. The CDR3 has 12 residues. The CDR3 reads CASSLRGGEQFF. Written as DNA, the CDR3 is TGTGCCAGCAGCCTTAGGGGGGGTGAGCAGTTCTTC.

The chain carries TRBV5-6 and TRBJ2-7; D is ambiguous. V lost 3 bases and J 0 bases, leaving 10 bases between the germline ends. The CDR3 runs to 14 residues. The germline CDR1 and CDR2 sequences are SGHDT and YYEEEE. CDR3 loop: CASSSRRSSYEQYF. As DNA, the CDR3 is TGTGCCAGCAGCTCCCGACGGAGCTCCTACGAGCAGTACTTC.

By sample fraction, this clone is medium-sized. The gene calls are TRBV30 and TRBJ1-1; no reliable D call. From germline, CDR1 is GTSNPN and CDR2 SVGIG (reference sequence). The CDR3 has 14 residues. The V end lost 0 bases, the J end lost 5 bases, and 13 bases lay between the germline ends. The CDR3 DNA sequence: TGTGCCTGGAGTGTACGTGGGTGGAGTACTGAAGCTTTCTTT. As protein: CAWSVRGWSTEAFF.

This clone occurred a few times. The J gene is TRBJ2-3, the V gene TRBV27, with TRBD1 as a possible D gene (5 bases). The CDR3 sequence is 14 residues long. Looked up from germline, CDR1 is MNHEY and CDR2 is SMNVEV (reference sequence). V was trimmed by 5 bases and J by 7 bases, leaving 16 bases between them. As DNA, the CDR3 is TGTGCCAGCAGTCTAAATCAGGGCGAATATACGCAGTATTTT. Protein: CASSLNQGEYTQYF.

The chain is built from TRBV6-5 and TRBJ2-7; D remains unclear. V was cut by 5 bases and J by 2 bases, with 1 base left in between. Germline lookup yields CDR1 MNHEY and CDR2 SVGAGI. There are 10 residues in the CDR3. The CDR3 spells CASSTYEQYF. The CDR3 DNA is TGTGCCAGCAGTACCTACGAGCAGTACTTC.

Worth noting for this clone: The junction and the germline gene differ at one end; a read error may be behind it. The DNA of the CDR3 is TGTGCCAGCACTTTACTGGAGAGCGGGGGCCGGGGGCAGTTTTTC. Amino acids: CASTLLESGGRGQFF. This chain joins TRBV12-3 or TRBV12-4 and TRBJ2-1; 8 bases map to TRBD2. This CDR3 spans 15 amino acids.